This TCR beta chain was retrieved from a study of shared clonotypes between healthy human individuals. TCRdb keeps only in-frame clones here, not all; method: immunoSEQ multiplex PCR. The data show 2 million to 2.5 million clones, around 93% seen once. Specimen: naive CD4+ T cells from PBMCs. The subset is: CD45RA+ positively selected. The receptor comes from a man aged 18 to 29 in good health. Some clones in this sample may be carry-over from other donors' samples.

In nucleotides, the CDR3 is TGTGCCAGCAGTGAAGCGCGTCCGAACACTGAAGCTTTCTTT. It is translated as CASSEARPNTEAFF. The chain joins TRBV6-1 to TRBJ1-1; the D is unclear. The CDR3 extends over 14 amino acids. Trimming took off 0 bases at V and 1 base at J, with 6 bases between the two ends. Per the germline V gene, CDR1 is MNHNS and CDR2 is SASEGT.